The 18 T cell receptor beta chains below come from one sample, sequenced in a study of cytomegalovirus exposure and HLA in healthy donors. Use of 60 Vbeta and 13 Jbeta primers characterized the PCR. The protocol was immunoSEQ multiplex PCR, while the TCRdb copy is restricted to in-frame clones and leaves out a portion. The sample consists of around 220,000 clones, 65% to 80% of them appearing once. Source material: PBMCs. These receptors came from a girl aged 2-15 years in good health and CMV-seronegative.

The chain combines TRBV18 with TRBJ1-1; D not resolved. CDR3 length: 15 amino acids. The ends were cut back, 0 bases at V and 4 bases at J, with 12 bases in the middle. The V gene's germline CDR1 is KGHSH and CDR2 LQKENI. The CDR3 loop reads CASSPPGGIRTEAFF. The CDR3, as DNA: TGTGCCAGCTCACCACCGGGAGGAATCCGCACTGAAGCTTTCTTT.

The chain has TRBV13 and TRBJ2-7; D is uncertain. Germline V lookup: CDR1 PRHDT, CDR2 FYEKMQ (reference sequence). CDR3 size: 11 residues. Trimming cost V 5 bases and J 6 bases, with 8 bases left between them. CDR3: CASSGGLEQYF. In DNA form, the CDR3 reads TGTGCCAGCAGCGGCGGTCTCGAGCAGTACTTC.

The rearrangement links TRBV4-1 to TRBJ2-3; D possibly corresponds to TRBD2 (7 bases). The CDR3 loop spans 15 amino acids. Germline lookup yields CDR1 MGHRA and CDR2 YSYEKL. The ends were cut back, 1 base at V and 5 bases at J, with 13 bases in the middle. CDR3 amino acids: CASSQVTGGRDTQYF. DNA for the CDR3: TGCGCCAGCAGCCAAGTAACGGGGGGCAGAGATACGCAGTATTTT.

The rearrangement joins TRBV2 to TRBJ1-5, with D possibly TRBD1 on 5 matching bases. Germline CDR1 is SNHLY and CDR2 is FYNNEI. V was shortened by 0 bases and J by 7 bases, with 10 bases between the two germline ends. CDR3 length: 14 amino acids. The CDR3 sequence: CASSEAPREQPQHF. The CDR3 region has the DNA TGTGCCAGCAGTGAAGCCCCCAGGGAACAGCCCCAGCATTTT.

The chain recombines TRBV5-1 with TRBJ1-2; D is perhaps TRBD1 (6 bases). The germline V gene has CDR1 SGHRS and CDR2 YFSETQ. V lost 3 bases to trimming and J lost 1 base, with 13 bases between them. The CDR3 loop spans 15 amino acids. The CDR3: CASSSETGLNYGYTF. The CDR3 coding sequence is TGCGCCAGCAGCTCGGAGACAGGCCTTAACTATGGCTACACCTTC.

The chain recombines TRBV9 with TRBJ2-5; the match to TRBD2 covers 10 bases. V trimming: 4 bases; J trimming: 5 bases; junction bases outside the gene matches: 8. Germline V gives CDR1 SGDLS, CDR2 YYNGEE. The length of the CDR3 is 15 residues. CDR3 nucleotides: TGTGCCAGCAGCCGATTAGCGGGGGGAATGGAGACCCAGTACTTC. Translated: CASSRLAGGMETQYF.

The chain's CDR3 is CAGQGAGEPYEQYF. The CDR3 DNA sequence: TGTGCCGGGCAGGGGGCAGGAGAACCCTACGAGCAGTACTTC. The chain has TRBV11-3 and TRBJ2-7, with 8 bases lining up with TRBD1. V lost 11 bases and J lost 2; bases outside the gene matches: 11. The CDR3 covers 14 residues. Germline V gene data show CDR1 as SGHNT and CDR2 as YENEEA.

This chain links TRBV30 with TRBJ1-3; 7 nucleotides agree with TRBD1. Unmatched junction bases numbered 8, after V lost 3 bases and J lost 0 bases. Germline-derived CDR1 and CDR2 are GTSNPN and SVGIG (reference sequence). The CDR3 extends over 16 amino acids. CDR3 coding DNA: TGTGCCTGGAGAATCACAGGGGCTCACTCTGGAAACACCATATATTTT. Its protein is CAWRITGAHSGNTIYF.

The CDR3: CASSQTRGEQYF. As DNA, the CDR3 is TGTGCCAGCAGCCAAACCAGGGGCGAGCAGTACTTC. J is TRBJ2-7 and V is TRBV7-3; tentative D call: TRBD1 (6 bases). Germline lookup yields CDR1 SGHTA and CDR2 FQGTGA. This CDR3 has 12 amino acids. Between the trimmed V and J ends, which lost 5 bases and 6 bases, there was a span of 11 bases.

The CDR3 DNA is TGTGCCAGCAGAGGGGGGATGGAAGCGGGAGGGCTCTACGAGCAGTACTTC. It translates to CASRGGMEAGGLYEQYF. The rearrangement links TRBV27 to TRBJ2-7; TRBD2 aligns across 10 bases. CDR3 length: 17 residues. CDR1 is MNHEY and CDR2 is SMNVEV in the germline V gene (reference sequence). V shed 6 bases and J 3 bases; nucleotides not matched to a gene: 14.

The chain combines TRBV5-1 with TRBJ1-1, with D unclear. Germline-derived CDR1 and CDR2 are SGHRS and YFSETQ. V was trimmed by 4 bases and J by 1 base, leaving 17 bases between them. The CDR3 runs to 16 residues. The CDR3: CASSEQTYNRNTEAFF. CDR3 sequence (DNA): TGCGCCAGCAGCGAGCAGACCTACAACAGGAACACTGAAGCTTTCTTT.

The CDR3 reads CASSRRTGGAELFF. The CDR3, as DNA: TGTGCCAGCAGCCGTAGGACAGGGGGCGCCGAGCTGTTTTTT. V gene TRBV27 combines with J gene TRBJ2-2, with TRBD1 identical over 11 bases. V was clipped by 6 bases and J by 11 bases; unmatched bases: 8. CDR1 is MNHEY and CDR2 is SMNVEV in the germline V gene (reference sequence). CDR3 size: 14 residues.

The chain carries TRBV5-1 and TRBJ2-2; possible D gene TRBD1, 6 bases. This CDR3 has 15 amino acids. Between the trimmed V and J ends, which lost 0 bases and 6 bases, there was a span of 12 bases. Germline V CDR1 and CDR2: SGHRS, YFSETQ. CDR3 nucleotides: TGCGCCAGCAGCTTGGAACAGGGCCCCGCCGGGGAGCTGTTTTTT. This gives the protein CASSLEQGPAGELFF. The full variable domain, with the rest looked up from reference TRBV5-1 and TRBJ2-2, is KAGVTQTPRYLIKTRGQQVTLSCSPISGHRSVSWYQQTPGQGLQFLFEYFSETQRNKGNFPGRFSGRQFSNSRSEMNVSTLELGDSALYLCASSLEQGPAGELFFGEGSRLTVL.

This rearrangement joins TRBV6-1 to TRBJ1-6; no clear D gene. The CDR3 is 17 residues long. The germline V gene encodes CDR1 MNHNS and CDR2 SASEGT. Deletions cut 2 bases from V and 2 bases from J, with 13 bases between. The CDR3 reads CASSERVRSPYNSPLHF. The DNA for the CDR3 is TGTGCCAGCAGTGAACGGGTCCGGAGCCCCTATAATTCACCCCTCCACTTT.

J is TRBJ2-1 and V is TRBV25-1; TRBD2 matches at 10 bases. This CDR3 comprises 13 residues. V shed 6 bases, J shed 8 bases, and the junction held 4 bases outside the gene matches. Germline loops: CDR1 MGHDK, CDR2 SYGVNS. The CDR3: CASSRLAGDEQFF. In nucleotides, the CDR3 is TGTGCCAGCAGCCGACTAGCGGGCGATGAGCAGTTCTTC.

A few counts support this clone. The rearrangement joins TRBV9 to TRBJ1-2, with 8 bases that match TRBD1. CDR3 length equals 16 residues. Germline-derived CDR1 and CDR2 are SGDLS and YYNGEE. The V gene end was trimmed by 3 bases and the J gene end by 4 bases; junction bases not matched to a gene: 11. Here the CDR3 reads CASSALSGQATYGYTF. The CDR3 bases are TGTGCCAGCAGCGCCCTCTCGGGACAGGCAACCTATGGCTACACCTTC. The variable domain in full, with the rest retrieved from reference TRBV9 and TRBJ1-2, is DSGVTQTPKHLITATGQRVTLRCSPRSGDLSVYWYQQSLDQGLQFLIQYYNGEERAKGNILERFSAQQFPDLHSELNLSSLELGDSALYFCASSALSGQATYGYTFGSGTRLTVV.

This rearrangement joins TRBV29-1 to TRBJ2-7; no firm D call. There are 11 residues in the CDR3. Between the trimmed V and J ends, which lost 0 bases and 4 bases, there was a span of 4 bases. CDR1 is SQVTM and CDR2 is ANQGSEA in the germline V gene. CDR3 DNA sequence: TGCAGCGTTGAAGATAGATACGAGCAGTACTTC. This sequence encodes CSVEDRYEQYF.

V gene TRBV25-1 combines with J gene TRBJ1-2; 7 nucleotides line up with TRBD1. The CDR3 runs to 15 residues. V trimming: 4 bases; J trimming: 4 bases; junction bases outside the gene matches: 9. Germline V gene data show CDR1 as MGHDK and CDR2 as SYGVNS. CDR3 in DNA: TGTGCCAGCAGTGGAGGGGAGACAGGGATCTATGGCTACACCTTC. Amino acids: CASSGGETGIYGYTF.